These 20 T cell receptor beta chains were all obtained from the same sample, sequenced in a study of CD8 T cells in ankylosing spondylitis. Findings of the study overall: Within ankylosing spondylitis blood, a TCR beta motif made up of seven or eight highly homologous variants appeared to be characteristic.

The antigens these receptors bind are not known. Each CDR3 protein gets one entry after TCRdb re-called the 5' RACE reads with MiXCR. This table has about 400,000 distinct CDR3 sequences, about 20% appearing once. The sequenced sample was blood, either unsorted or a sorted T cell fraction (not recorded which). The receptors come from a male donor with ankylosing spondylitis.

This sequence joins TRBV20-1 and TRBJ1-3; perhaps TRBD1 as D (6 bases). The CDR3 sequence is 14 residues long. Germline values: CDR1 DFQATT, CDR2 SNEGSKA (reference sequence). Trimming removed 6 bases at V and 0 bases at J, with 12 bases between. The CDR3 reads CSANGDISGNTIYF. Written as DNA, the CDR3 is TGCAGTGCAAACGGGGACATCTCTGGAAACACCATATATTTT.

This chain links TRBV7-9 with TRBJ1-3; D gene uncertain. The germline CDR1 and CDR2 sequences are SEHNR and FQNEAQ (reference sequence). V dropped 3 bases and J dropped 2 bases, with 5 bases sitting between them. The CDR3 runs 13 residues. In DNA form, the CDR3 reads TGTGCCAGCAGCTTTTCGGCTGGAAACACCATATATTTT. It specifies CASSFSAGNTIYF.

V gene TRBV5-1 combines with J gene TRBJ2-1, with 14 bases lining up with TRBD2. The CDR3 is made up of 16 amino acids. The germline gives CDR1 SGHRS, CDR2 YFSETQ. The ends lost 4 bases at V and 3 bases at J; junction bases unmatched: 3. The CDR3: CASSKTSGRGYNEQFF. The DNA of the CDR3 is TGCGCCAGCAGCAAGACTAGCGGGAGGGGCTACAATGAGCAGTTCTTC.

The chain has TRBV6-2 or TRBV6-3 and TRBJ2-1, with a tentative D call TRBD2 (5 bases). The CDR3 has 12 amino acids. CDR1 is MNHEY, CDR2 SVGEGT, per germline. Between the trimmed V and J ends, which lost 4 bases and 7 bases, there was a span of 8 bases. The CDR3: CASSSEVNEQFF. As DNA, the CDR3 is TGTGCCAGCAGTTCGGAGGTGAATGAGCAGTTCTTC.

By share, this clonotype counts as medium-sized. The chain couples TRBV12-3 or TRBV12-4 to TRBJ2-1; 14 bases line up with TRBD2. The CDR3 sequence is 20 residues long. With 4 bases clipped from V and 0 bases from J, the junction kept 11 bases outside the gene matches. Here the CDR3 reads CASSYRAGLAGDVSYNEQFF. CDR3 coding DNA: TGTGCCAGCAGTTACCGAGCGGGACTAGCGGGAGATGTCTCCTACAATGAGCAGTTCTTC.

At least ten counts were recorded for this clonotype. V is TRBV5-1 and J is TRBJ2-5; 8 bases are a match to TRBD2. CDR3 size: 14 residues. Germline assignment: CDR1 SGHRS and CDR2 YFSETQ. The V segment lost 4 bases and the J segment 1 base; nucleotides outside the gene matches: 3. CDR3 loop: CASSRGTSQETQYF. In nucleotides, the CDR3 is TGCGCCAGCAGCAGAGGGACTAGCCAAGAGACCCAGTACTTC.

V is TRBV27 and J is TRBJ2-1, with 10 bases identical to TRBD2. Germline V gene lookup returns CDR1 MNHEY and CDR2 SMNVEV (reference sequence). The trim removed 6 bases at V and 7 bases at J, leaving 3 bases unmatched. CDR3 length: 13 residues. The CDR3 region has the DNA TGTGCCAGCAGAACTAGCGGGGATAATGAGCAGTTCTTC. It specifies CASRTSGDNEQFF.

At least ten counts were recorded for this clonotype. The rearrangement uses TRBV20-1 and TRBJ2-7; 7 bases align to TRBD1. The CDR3 has 13 residues. Germline V gene sequence: CDR1 DFQATT, CDR2 SNEGSKA (reference sequence). J was trimmed by 7 bases and V by 3 bases; bases with no gene match: 9. The CDR3 is CSASLTGTREQYF. In DNA, the CDR3 is TGCAGTGCTAGCCTGACAGGGACCAGGGAGCAGTACTTC.

This clonotype has just a few counts. This rearrangement joins TRBV7-2 to TRBJ2-7; D uncertain. The V end lost 6 bases, the J end lost 3 bases, and 12 bases lay between the germline ends. This CDR3 has 13 amino acids. CDR1 SGHTA and CDR2 FQGNSA come from the germline V gene. CDR3 nucleotides: TGTGCCAGCAGAACACAGTTTAGCTACGAGCAGTACTTC. Amino acid sequence: CASRTQFSYEQYF.

V and J are TRBV3-1 and TRBJ2-1; 9 bases fit TRBD2. Germline CDR1 and CDR2: LGHDT and YNNKEL (reference sequence). With V trimmed by 5 bases and J by 8 bases, 19 bases remained unmatched. The CDR3 is 18 residues long. The CDR3 region is CASSVLGGRGGKLDEQFF. The CDR3 DNA is TGTGCCAGCAGCGTACTAGGCGGGAGGGGGGGTAAGTTGGATGAGCAGTTCTTC.

This clonotype appeared a few times. The chain is built from TRBV25-1 and TRBJ2-1, with a weak D call TRBD1 (8 bases). V lost 1 base and J 6 bases, leaving 19 bases between the germline ends. Germline lookup yields CDR1 MGHDK and CDR2 SYGVNS. The length of the CDR3 is 17 residues. The CDR3 protein is CASSEFQGAGEGNEQFF. In DNA, the CDR3 is TGTGCCAGCAGTGAATTCCAGGGGGCGGGAGAAGGCAATGAGCAGTTCTTC.

In this sample, this clonotype turned up many times. CDR3 in DNA: TGCGCCAGCAGCTTAACCGGGACAGGGCGCTACGAGCAGTACTTC. Translated, it gives CASSLTGTGRYEQYF. V usage is TRBV5-1 and J usage is TRBJ2-7, with 9 positions matching TRBD1. Trimming took 2 bases from V and 3 from J; bases not matched to a gene: 6. Germline CDR1 and CDR2: SGHRS and YFSETQ. CDR3 size: 15 residues.

This clonotype came up a few times. This chain uses TRBV2 with TRBJ2-2; 7 bases align to TRBD1. This CDR3 contains 15 residues. Looked up from germline, CDR1 is SNHLY and CDR2 is FYNNEI. V trimming: 11 bases; J trimming: 3 bases; junction bases outside the gene matches: 12. The CDR3 DNA follows: TGTGCCGCCACGACAGGGAACCGCGACACCGGGGAGCTGTTTTTT. This translates into CAATTGNRDTGELFF.

This clonotype was seen more than once but under ten times. This chain connects TRBV12-3 or TRBV12-4 to TRBJ2-5; a possible D gene is TRBD1 (6 bases). The CDR3 runs to 16 residues. Trimming took 2 bases from V and 4 from J, leaving 17 bases between them. The CDR3 DNA reads as TGTGCCAGCAGTTTATTCCCGCCAGGGGTCGGAGAGACCCAGTACTTC. It specifies CASSLFPPGVGETQYF.

This clonotype was counted ten times or more. The rearrangement uses TRBV12-3 or TRBV12-4 and TRBJ1-1; D unresolved. This CDR3 region has 13 residues. V was cut by 2 bases and J by 1 base, with 5 bases left in between. The CDR3 protein is CASSLFGNTEAFF. DNA of the CDR3: TGTGCCAGCAGTTTATTTGGGAACACTGAAGCTTTCTTT.

CDR3: CASSLSSGPYNEQFF. CDR3 in DNA: TGTGCCAGCAGCCTATCTAGCGGCCCGTACAATGAGCAGTTCTTC. V usage is TRBV3-1 and J usage is TRBJ2-1; 7 positions agree with TRBD2. CDR3 size: 15 residues. Looked up from germline, CDR1 is LGHDT and CDR2 is YNNKEL (reference sequence). After removal of 4 bases from V and 4 bases from J, the junction contained 7 bases not matched to a gene.

This clonotype was seen a handful of times. The chain is built from TRBV12-3 or TRBV12-4 and TRBJ2-1, with 9 bases identical to TRBD2. This CDR3 is 16 amino acids long. The J segment lost 7 bases and the V segment lost 5 bases, leaving 12 bases of the junction unmatched. CDR3 protein: CASSPGGGRAWNEQFF. CDR3 in DNA: TGTGCCAGCAGTCCGGGTGGCGGGAGGGCCTGGAATGAGCAGTTCTTC.

The chain uses TRBV5-1 and TRBJ1-5; tentatively, D is TRBD1 (5 bases). The germline V and J ends were trimmed by 4 bases and 1 base, with 12 bases remaining between them. Per the germline V gene, CDR1 is SGHRS and CDR2 is YFSETQ. The CDR3 sequence is 15 residues long. CDR3 DNA sequence: TGCGCCAGCAGCCCTGACAGCCGGAGCAATCAGCCCCAGCATTTT. This translates into CASSPDSRSNQPQHF.

This clonotype has only a few counts. This chain uses TRBV14 with TRBJ2-5, with D unresolved. CDR1 is SGHDN, CDR2 FVKESK, per germline. CDR3 size: 14 residues. Trimming pared 4 bases from V and 5 bases from J, leaving 14 bases between. DNA of the CDR3: TGTGCCAGCAGCCGAAACGGCCTTCCGGAGACCCAGTACTTC. Its protein product is CASSRNGLPETQYF.

The gene calls are TRBV6-5 and TRBJ2-2; 8 bases align to TRBD1. CDR1 MNHEY and CDR2 SVGAGI come from the germline V gene. The ends lost 3 bases at V and 6 bases at J; junction bases unmatched: 6. This CDR3 is built from 15 residues. CDR3 in amino acids: CASSYDRGLPGELFF. The CDR3 coding sequence is TGTGCCAGCAGTTATGACAGGGGCCTTCCCGGGGAGCTGTTTTTT.